Reported below is one T cell receptor (beta chain). This sample is part of a study of shared clonotypes between healthy human individuals. Germline-derived CDR1 and CDR2 are KGHSH and LQKENI. V was pared by 1 base and J by 2 bases, with 12 bases between. The CDR3 sequence is 15 residues long. Clones were sequenced by immunoSEQ multiplex PCR, and TCRdb holds only the in-frame ones, with some missing. The data contain fewer than 700,000 clones, roughly 79% of them singletons. The donors were adults (healthy and HIV-negative) with no recent acute infections or vaccinations. Every contributor of samples was a Caucasian grown-up residing in Nashville, Tennessee. Without sorting, samples used 90 million or so PBMCs for genomic DNA.

Material: PBMCs. The clonotype was recovered from a woman in her 40s in good health. Some clones in this sample may be carry-over from other donors' samples. This chain joins TRBV18 and TRBJ2-7; D is undetermined. The CDR3 DNA reads as TGTGCCAGCTCACCACTCAGGTTGGGGACCTACGAGCAGTACTTC. Translating gives CASSPLRLGTYEQYF.